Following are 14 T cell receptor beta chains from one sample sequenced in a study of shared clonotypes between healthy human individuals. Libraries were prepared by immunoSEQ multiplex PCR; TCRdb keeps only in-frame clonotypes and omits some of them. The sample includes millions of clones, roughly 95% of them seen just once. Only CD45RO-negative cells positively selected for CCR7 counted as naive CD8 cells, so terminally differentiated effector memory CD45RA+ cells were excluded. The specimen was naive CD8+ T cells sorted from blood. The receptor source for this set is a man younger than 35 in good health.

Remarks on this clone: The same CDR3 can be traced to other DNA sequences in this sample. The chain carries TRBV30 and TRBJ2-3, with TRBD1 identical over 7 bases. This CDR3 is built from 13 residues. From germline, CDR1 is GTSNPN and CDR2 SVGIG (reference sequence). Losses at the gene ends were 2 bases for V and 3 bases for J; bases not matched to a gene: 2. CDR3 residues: CAWSSGGTDTQYF. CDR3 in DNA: TGTGCCTGGAGTTCAGGGGGAACAGATACGCAGTATTTT. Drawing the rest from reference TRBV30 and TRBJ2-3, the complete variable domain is SQTIHQWPATLVQPVGSPLSLECTVEGTSNPNLYWYRQAAGRGLQLLFYSVGIGQISSEVPQNLSASRPQDRQFILSSKKLLLSDSGFYLCAWSSGGTDTQYFGPGTRLTVL.

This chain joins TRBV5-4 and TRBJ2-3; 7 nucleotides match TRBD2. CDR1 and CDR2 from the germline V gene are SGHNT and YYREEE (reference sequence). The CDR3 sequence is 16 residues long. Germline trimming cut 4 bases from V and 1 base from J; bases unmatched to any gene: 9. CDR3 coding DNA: TGTGCCAGCAGCCCGAGGAGTCTAGCGGGCACAGATACGCAGTATTTT. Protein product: CASSPRSLAGTDTQYF. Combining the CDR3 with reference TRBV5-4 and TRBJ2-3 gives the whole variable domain ETGVTQSPTHLIKTRGQQVTLRCSSQSGHNTVSWYQQALGQGPQFIFQYYREEENGRGNFPPRFSGLQFPNYSSELNVNALELDDSALYLCASSPRSLAGTDTQYFGPGTRLTVL.

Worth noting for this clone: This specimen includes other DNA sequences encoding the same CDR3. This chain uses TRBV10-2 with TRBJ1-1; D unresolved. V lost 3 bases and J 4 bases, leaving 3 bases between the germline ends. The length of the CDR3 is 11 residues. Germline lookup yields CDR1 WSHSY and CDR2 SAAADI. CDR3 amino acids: CASSEGTEAFF. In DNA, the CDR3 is TGCGCCAGCAGTGAAGGCACTGAAGCTTTCTTT.

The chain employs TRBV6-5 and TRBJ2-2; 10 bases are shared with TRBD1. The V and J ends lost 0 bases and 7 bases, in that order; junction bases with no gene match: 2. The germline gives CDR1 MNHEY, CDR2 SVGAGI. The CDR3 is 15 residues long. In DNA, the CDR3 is TGTGCCAGCAGTTACTCGACAGGGGGCAACGGGGAGCTGTTTTTT. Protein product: CASSYSTGGNGELFF.

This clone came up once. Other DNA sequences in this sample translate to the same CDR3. The CDR3 nucleotides are TGTGCCAGCAGCTTGGAGGGCAACTATGGCTACACCTTC. Its translation: CASSLEGNYGYTF. The rearrangement joins TRBV5-5 to TRBJ1-2; D ambiguous. V lost 0 bases, J lost 2 bases, and 5 bases lay in between. Germline V gives CDR1 SGHKS, CDR2 YYEKEE (reference sequence). The CDR3 length is 13 residues.

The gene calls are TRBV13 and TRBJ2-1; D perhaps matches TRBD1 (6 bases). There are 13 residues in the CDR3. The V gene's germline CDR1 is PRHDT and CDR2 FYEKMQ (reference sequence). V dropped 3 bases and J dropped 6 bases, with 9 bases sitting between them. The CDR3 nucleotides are TGTGCCAGCAGCTTCACAGGGAGCAATGAGCAGTTCTTC. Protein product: CASSFTGSNEQFF. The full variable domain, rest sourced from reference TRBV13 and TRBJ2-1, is AAGVIQSPRHLIKEKRETATLKCYPIPRHDTVYWYQQGPGQDPQFLISFYEKMQSDKGSIPDRFSAQQFSDYHSELNMSSLELGDSALYFCASSFTGSNEQFFGPGTRLTVL.

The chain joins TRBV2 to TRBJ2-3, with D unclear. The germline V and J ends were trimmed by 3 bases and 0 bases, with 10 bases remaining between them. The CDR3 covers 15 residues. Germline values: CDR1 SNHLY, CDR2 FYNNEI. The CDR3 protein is CASSDPSFSTDTQYF. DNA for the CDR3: TGTGCCAGCAGTGACCCAAGCTTTAGCACAGATACGCAGTATTTT.

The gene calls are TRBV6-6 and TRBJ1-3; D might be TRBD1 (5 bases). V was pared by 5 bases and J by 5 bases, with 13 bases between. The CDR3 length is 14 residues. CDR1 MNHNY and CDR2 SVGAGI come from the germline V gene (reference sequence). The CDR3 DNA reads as TGTGCCAGCAGTCCGGATAGGGGTAGAAACACCATATATTTT. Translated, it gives CASSPDRGRNTIYF.

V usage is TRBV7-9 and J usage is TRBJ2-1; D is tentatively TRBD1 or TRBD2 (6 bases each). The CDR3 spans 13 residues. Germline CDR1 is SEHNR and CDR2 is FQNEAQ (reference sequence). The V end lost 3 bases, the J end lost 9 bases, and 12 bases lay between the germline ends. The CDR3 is CASSLGGSFEQFF. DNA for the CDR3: TGTGCCAGCAGCTTGGGGGGCTCTTTTGAGCAGTTCTTC. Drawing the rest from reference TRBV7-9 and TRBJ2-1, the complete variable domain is DTGVSQNPRHKITKRGQNVTFRCDPISEHNRLYWYRQTLGQGPEFLTYFQNEAQLEKSRLLSDRFSAERPKGSFSTLEIQRTEQGDSAMYLCASSLGGSFEQFFGPGTRLTVL.

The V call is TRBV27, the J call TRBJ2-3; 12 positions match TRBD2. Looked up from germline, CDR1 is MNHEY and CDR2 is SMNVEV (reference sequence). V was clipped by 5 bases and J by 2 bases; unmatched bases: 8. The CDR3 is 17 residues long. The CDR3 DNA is TGTGCCAGCAGTCCCCCTGGACTAGCGGGGACCACAGATACGCAGTATTTT. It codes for CASSPPGLAGTTDTQYF.

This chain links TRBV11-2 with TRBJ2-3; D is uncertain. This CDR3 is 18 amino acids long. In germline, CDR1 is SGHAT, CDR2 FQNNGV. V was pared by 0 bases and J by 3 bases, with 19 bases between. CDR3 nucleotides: TGTGCCAGCAGCTTAGACGCGGACCCGATCCTGGCGACAGATACGCAGTATTTT. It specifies CASSLDADPILATDTQYF.

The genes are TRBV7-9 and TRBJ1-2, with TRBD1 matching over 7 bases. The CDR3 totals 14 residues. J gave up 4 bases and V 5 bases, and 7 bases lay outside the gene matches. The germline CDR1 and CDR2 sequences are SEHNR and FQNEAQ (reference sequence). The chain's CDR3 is CASSPGQDPYGYTF. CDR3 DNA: TGTGCCAGCAGCCCCGGACAGGACCCCTATGGCTACACCTTC.

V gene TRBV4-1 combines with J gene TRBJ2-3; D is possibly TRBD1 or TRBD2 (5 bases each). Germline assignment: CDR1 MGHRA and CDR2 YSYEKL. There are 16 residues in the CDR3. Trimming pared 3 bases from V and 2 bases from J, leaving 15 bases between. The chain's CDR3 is CASSQVWDGTTDTQYF. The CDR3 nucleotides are TGCGCCAGCAGCCAGGTCTGGGACGGGACCACAGATACGCAGTATTTT.

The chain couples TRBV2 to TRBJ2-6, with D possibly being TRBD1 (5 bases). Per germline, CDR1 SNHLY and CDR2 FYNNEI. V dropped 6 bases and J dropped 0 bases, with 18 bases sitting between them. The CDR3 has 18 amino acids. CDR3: CASSYEVDSLSGANVLTF. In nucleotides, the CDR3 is TGTGCCAGCAGCTATGAAGTCGACAGCCTCTCTGGGGCCAACGTCCTGACTTTC.